The 28 T cell receptor beta chains listed next were all sequenced from one sample in a study of T cells in Graves' hyperthyroidism and ophthalmopathy. Template material for amplifying TCR beta CDR3 regions consisted of RNA transcripts. Carried out on the TCR CDR3, a first-round RT-PCR used the HTBI primer set. TCRdb recomputed calls from the multiplex PCR reads with MiXCR, one row per CDR3 protein. The sample lists 350,000 to 450,000 distinct CDR3 sequences, over 11% occurring once. Sequencing input: blood. These receptors were collected from a woman aged 60-75 years with Graves' hyperthyroidism.

This clonotype was observed at least ten times. The chain uses TRBV20-1 and TRBJ2-3; maybe TRBD2 (6 bases). Per germline, CDR1 DFQATT and CDR2 SNEGSKA (reference sequence). CDR3 length: 13 residues. The V end was cut by 5 bases, the J end by 3 bases, with 12 bases between. In DNA, the CDR3 is TGCAGTGCTGGGGGAGGCAGAACAGATACGCAGTATTTT. Encoded protein: CSAGGGRTDTQYF.

This clonotype has a count of ten or more. This chain connects TRBV7-3 to TRBJ2-5, with D hard to call. The germline V gene encodes CDR1 SGHTA and CDR2 FQGTGA. Trimming stripped 2 bases from V and 1 base from J, with 11 bases between. This CDR3 is built from 15 residues. CDR3 in DNA: TGTGCCAGCAGCTTATTCGCAGGAGCCCAAGAGACCCAGTACTTC. Its protein product is CASSLFAGAQETQYF.

This clonotype was seen a few times. This sequence joins TRBV6-6 and TRBJ1-1; no firm D call. Per the germline V gene, CDR1 is MNHNY and CDR2 is SVGAGI (reference sequence). Trimming removed 2 bases from V and 6 bases from J, with 10 bases in between. This CDR3 is 13 amino acids long. CDR3 nucleotides: TGTGCCAGCAGTTACCGAGGGTTTTCTGAAGCTTTCTTT. Its protein product is CASSYRGFSEAFF.

This clonotype was seen repeatedly, ten times or more. The rearrangement joins TRBV7-8 to TRBJ1-2; D may be TRBD1 (5 bases). CDR3 size: 18 residues. Germline-derived CDR1 and CDR2 are SGHVS and FQNEAQ. V lost 0 bases, J lost 5 bases, and 22 bases lay in between. The CDR3 loop reads CASSLAYGNRGIRYGYTF. The CDR3 DNA follows: TGTGCCAGCAGCTTAGCGTACGGAAATCGGGGGATCCGGTATGGCTACACCTTC.

This clonotype has at least ten counts. The chain joins TRBV2 to TRBJ1-4, with a tentative D call TRBD1 (5 bases). Germline CDR1 SNHLY, CDR2 FYNNEI. The CDR3 sequence is 14 residues long. Trimming took 4 bases from V and 8 from J, leaving 14 bases between them. Here the CDR3 reads CASSVSSSGEKLFF. In DNA form, the CDR3 reads TGTGCCAGCAGTGTTAGTTCGTCAGGGGAAAAACTGTTTTTT.

In this sample, this clonotype turned up a few times. The chain joins TRBV24-1 to TRBJ2-1; TRBD2 aligns across 7 bases. This CDR3 has 12 residues. Trimming cost V 5 bases and J 8 bases; bases outside gene matches: 2. From germline, CDR1 is KGHDR and CDR2 SFDVKD. The CDR3, as DNA: TGTGCCACCAGTGCGGGAGGTTATGAGCAGTTCTTC. Protein product: CATSAGGYEQFF.

This clonotype showed up many times. The chain employs TRBV11-1 and TRBJ2-7; 7 bases match TRBD2. The ends lost 1 base at V and 10 bases at J; junction bases unmatched: 19. The CDR3 contains 17 residues. Germline V gene lookup returns CDR1 SGHAT and CDR2 FQDESV (reference sequence). DNA for the CDR3: TGTGCCAGCAGCTTAGACCTGGATCGAGGGAGGGCGAGGAAACAGTACTTC. Its protein is CASSLDLDRGRARKQYF.

This clonotype was counted ten times or more. V and J are TRBV11-2 and TRBJ2-7, with 8 bases matching TRBD1. The J segment lost 4 bases and the V segment lost 6 bases, leaving 14 bases of the junction unmatched. The CDR3 totals 16 residues. The germline gives CDR1 SGHAT, CDR2 FQNNGV. Here the CDR3 reads CASSLNPTGEAYEQYF. In DNA form, the CDR3 reads TGTGCCAGCAGTCTGAACCCGACAGGGGAGGCATACGAGCAGTACTTC. The full variable domain, completed using reference TRBV11-2 and TRBJ2-7, is EAGVAQSPRYKIIEKRQSVAFWCNPISGHATLYWYQQILGQGPKLLIQFQNNGVVDDSQLPKDRFSAERLKGVDSTLKIQPAKLEDSAVYLCASSLNPTGEAYEQYFGPGTRLTVT.

In this sample, this clonotype turned up many times. The rearrangement uses TRBV7-9 and TRBJ2-5, with D perhaps matching TRBD2 (6 bases). V lost 3 bases and J lost 4, with 18 bases in between. CDR1 and CDR2 (germline): SEHNR, FQNEAQ (reference sequence). CDR3 length: 16 amino acids. The CDR3 region has the DNA TGTGCCAGCAGCTTGAGTAGTGGGGGGATTCGAGAGACCCAGTACTTC. Residues: CASSLSSGGIRETQYF. The full variable domain, its missing parts supplied by reference TRBV7-9 and TRBJ2-5, is DTGVSQNPRHKITKRGQNVTFRCDPISEHNRLYWYRQTLGQGPEFLTYFQNEAQLEKSRLLSDRFSAERPKGSFSTLEIQRTEQGDSAMYLCASSLSSGGIRETQYFGPGTRLLVL.

This clonotype has ten or more counts. The chain joins TRBV7-2 to TRBJ2-4; a possible D gene is TRBD2 (7 bases). This CDR3 is built from 16 residues. Per the germline V gene, CDR1 is SGHTA and CDR2 is FQGNSA. With 1 base removed from V and 3 bases from J, the gap between germline ends came to 13 bases. The CDR3: CASSLDGGGVKNIQYF. CDR3 DNA sequence: TGTGCCAGCAGCTTAGATGGGGGGGGCGTCAAAAACATTCAGTACTTC.

This clonotype was found many times. The rearrangement joins TRBV7-2 to TRBJ2-3; D is unresolved. Looked up from germline, CDR1 is SGHTA and CDR2 is FQGNSA. V was clipped by 7 bases and J by 8 bases, with 16 bases between them. The CDR3 runs 13 residues. In nucleotides, the CDR3 is TGTGCCAGCACCTTGTCTCCGGTTAGTACGCAGTATTTT. It encodes CASTLSPVSTQYF.

This clonotype came up many times. The rearrangement links TRBV19 to TRBJ2-7; D tentatively reads TRBD1 or TRBD2 (6 bases each). Germline V gene data show CDR1 as LNHDA and CDR2 as SQIVND (reference sequence). CDR3 length: 13 residues. The V end was cut by 4 bases, the J end by 6 bases, with 13 bases between. The CDR3: CASSRGRGGEQYF. Written as DNA, the CDR3 is TGTGCCAGTAGTAGAGGCAGGGGAGGCGAGCAGTACTTC.

The rearrangement uses TRBV19 and TRBJ1-5; 7 bases are shared with TRBD1. V lost 0 bases and J lost 6; bases outside the gene matches: 5. This CDR3 spans 15 amino acids. Germline CDR1 is LNHDA and CDR2 is SQIVND (reference sequence). The CDR3 loop is CASSIDWQGGQPQHF. In DNA form, the CDR3 reads TGTGCCAGTAGTATAGATTGGCAGGGGGGTCAGCCCCAGCATTTT.

V and J are TRBV20-1 and TRBJ1-6; D might be TRBD1 (5 bases). CDR1 is DFQATT and CDR2 is SNEGSKA in the germline V gene (reference sequence). This CDR3 has 14 residues. The V end lost 5 bases, the J end lost 9 bases, and 17 bases lay between the germline ends. The CDR3 region is CSARPGQGGSPLHF. The CDR3 DNA follows: TGCAGTGCTCGCCCGGGGCAGGGCGGTTCACCCCTCCACTTT.

This clonotype was counted many times. The chain combines TRBV24-1 with TRBJ2-1; TRBD2 matches 16 bases. Germline V gene data show CDR1 as KGHDR and CDR2 as SFDVKD. CDR3 length: 20 residues. Trimming at V came to 1 base and at J to 2 bases, leaving 7 bases not matched to a gene. Written as DNA, the CDR3 is TGTGCCACCAGTGATTTAACGAAAGGGACTAGCGGGAGGGCCTACAATGAGCAGTTCTTC. Residues: CATSDLTKGTSGRAYNEQFF.

In this sample, this clonotype turned up many times. The chain's CDR3 is CSARDRGLTSTDTQYF. The CDR3 region has the DNA TGCAGTGCTAGAGACAGGGGCCTGACTAGCACAGATACGCAGTATTTT. The V call is TRBV20-1, the J call TRBJ2-3; TRBD1 is a possible D gene (6 bases). The germline V gene encodes CDR1 DFQATT and CDR2 SNEGSKA (reference sequence). The length of the CDR3 is 16 residues. V dropped 0 bases and J dropped 0 bases, with 13 bases sitting between them.

Only a few counts were recorded for this clonotype. V and J are TRBV24-1 and TRBJ1-5; a possible D gene is TRBD1 (6 bases). Germline-derived CDR1 and CDR2 are KGHDR and SFDVKD. V lost 12 bases to trimming and J lost 4 bases, with 18 bases between them. This CDR3 comprises 14 residues. CDR3 in amino acids: CAPSSGTPNQPQHF. CDR3 coding DNA: TGTGCCCCTTCCTCGGGGACACCAAATCAGCCCCAGCATTTT.

This clonotype was seen only a few times. This chain connects TRBV18 to TRBJ1-2; a weak D match, TRBD1 (5 bases). With 3 bases removed from V and 8 bases from J, the gap between germline ends came to 13 bases. The CDR3 covers 13 residues. Germline CDR1 and CDR2: KGHSH and LQKENI. CDR3 nucleotides: TGTGCCAGCTCACCCGGACAAATACACGGCTACACCTTC. Translated, it gives CASSPGQIHGYTF. Together with reference TRBV18 and TRBJ1-2, the CDR3 gives the full variable domain: NAGVMQNPRHLVRRRGQEARLRCSPMKGHSHVYWYRQLPEEGLKFMVYLQKENIIDESGMPKERFSAEFPKEGPSILRIQQVVRGDSAAYFCASSPGQIHGYTFGSGTRLTVV.

At least ten counts were recorded for this clonotype. CDR3 nucleotides: TGTGCCAGCACCCCGCGGGGGAGCTCCTACGAGCAGTACTTC. The encoded protein is CASTPRGSSYEQYF. The J gene is TRBJ2-7, the V gene TRBV11-2, with TRBD2 matching 7 bases. The J segment lost 0 bases and the V segment lost 7 bases, leaving 6 bases of the junction unmatched. The CDR3 is 14 residues long. From germline, CDR1 is SGHAT and CDR2 FQNNGV.

This clonotype was seen more than once but under ten times. The rearrangement joins TRBV5-1 to TRBJ2-2, with D unclear. Trimming took 1 base from V and 5 from J, leaving 9 bases between them. The germline V gene has CDR1 SGHRS and CDR2 YFSETQ. This CDR3 comprises 14 residues. In DNA form, the CDR3 reads TGCGCCAGCAGCTTGACCAGGTCTACCGGGGAGCTGTTTTTT. Translation gives CASSLTRSTGELFF.

This chain connects TRBV7-2 to TRBJ2-7; D may match TRBD1 or TRBD2 (5 bases each). The CDR3 is 16 residues long. Germline V gives CDR1 SGHTA, CDR2 FQGNSA. V shed 7 bases and J shed 2 bases, with 21 bases lying between them. CDR3 bases: TGTGCCAGCACCGCAGGCCGGGACCCTGGGACCTACGAGCAGTACTTC. Residues: CASTAGRDPGTYEQYF.

This clonotype was counted at least ten times. The chain uses TRBV12-3 or TRBV12-4 and TRBJ2-5; 7 bases match TRBD1. Trimming at V came to 7 bases and at J to 3 bases, leaving 14 bases not matched to a gene. The CDR3 consists of 16 residues. The CDR3 nucleotides are TGTGCCAGCACCCTTCCAAGGGGGCGGAAAAAAGAGACCCAGTACTTC. Amino acids: CASTLPRGRKKETQYF.

The chain links TRBV5-1 to TRBJ2-1; 8 bases map to TRBD1. There are 14 residues in the CDR3. J lost 6 bases, V lost 5 bases, and 7 bases had no gene match. CDR1 SGHRS and CDR2 YFSETQ come from the germline V gene. The CDR3 bases are TGCGCCAGCAGGGCAGGGGGCGAGATCAATGAGCAGTTCTTC. It codes for CASRAGGEINEQFF.

This clonotype was counted ten times or more. CDR3 loop: CASSLVKGQRATQYF. CDR3 nucleotide sequence: TGTGCCAGCAGTTTGGTGAAGGGACAGCGGGCGACCCAGTACTTC. The chain couples TRBV28 to TRBJ2-5; D perhaps matches TRBD1 (7 bases). The V gene lost 3 bases and the J gene lost 7 bases, with 18 bases spanning the gap. CDR1 and CDR2 from the germline V gene are MDHEN and SYDVKM. The CDR3 runs 15 residues. Looking up the rest from reference TRBV28 and TRBJ2-5 gives the full variable domain: DVKVTQSSRYLVKRTGEKVFLECVQDMDHENMFWYRQDPGLGLRLIYFSYDVKMKEKGDIPEGYSVSREKKERFSLILESASTNQTSMYLCASSLVKGQRATQYFGPGTRLLVL.

This clonotype was observed many times. The V and J genes are TRBV5-1 and TRBJ2-7, with no clear D. This CDR3 is 14 amino acids long. The V end was cut by 4 bases, the J end by 3 bases, with 14 bases between. In germline, CDR1 is SGHRS, CDR2 YFSETQ. CDR3 sequence reads: CASSLRSQLYEQYF. CDR3 in DNA: TGCGCCAGCAGCCTTAGAAGCCAACTCTACGAGCAGTACTTC.

The table lists this clonotype with many counts. The rearrangement joins TRBV27 to TRBJ2-2; 8 bases map to TRBD1. Germline loops: CDR1 MNHEY, CDR2 SMNVEV (reference sequence). J was trimmed by 3 bases and V by 2 bases; bases with no gene match: 2. The CDR3 extends over 15 amino acids. The CDR3 protein is CASSLRDRHTGELFF. The CDR3 DNA reads as TGTGCCAGCAGTTTAAGGGACAGGCACACCGGGGAGCTGTTTTTT.

V gene TRBV6-1 combines with J gene TRBJ2-2; D call uncertain. Germline values: CDR1 MNHNS, CDR2 SASEGT. CDR3 length equals 14 residues. Trimming stripped 3 bases from V and 4 bases from J, with 9 bases between. As DNA, the CDR3 is TGTGCCAGCAGTGACACCGACACCACCGGGGAGCTGTTTTTT. This codes for CASSDTDTTGELFF.

The V and J genes are TRBV5-4 and TRBJ2-1; D is unclear. V shed 5 bases and J shed 8 bases, with 14 bases lying between them. The CDR3 is 13 residues long. Germline V CDR1 and CDR2: SGHNT, YYREEE (reference sequence). The CDR3: CASSYSLEDEQFF. The CDR3 nucleotides read TGTGCCAGCAGTTATTCGCTGGAAGATGAGCAGTTCTTC.